This T cell receptor (beta chain) was sequenced in a study of technical replicates of blood from a handful of donors. Using immunoSEQ multiplex PCR, the repertoire was profiled, and TCRdb retains in-frame clones only, with some absent. The data show approximately 12,000 clones, 90% to 95% seen once. V was pared by 2 bases and J by 5 bases, with 4 bases of the junction left unmatched. Germline V gene data show CDR1 as MNHEY and CDR2 as SVGAGI. This CDR3 is built from 14 residues. The TCR originated in a human donor in good health. Sequencing was performed on PBMCs. This chain joins TRBV6-5 and TRBJ1-1, with 8 bases lining up with TRBD1. CDR3 region: CASSYNGQGTEAFF. CDR3 in DNA: TGTGCCAGCAGTTACAACGGACAGGGAACTGAAGCTTTCTTT.